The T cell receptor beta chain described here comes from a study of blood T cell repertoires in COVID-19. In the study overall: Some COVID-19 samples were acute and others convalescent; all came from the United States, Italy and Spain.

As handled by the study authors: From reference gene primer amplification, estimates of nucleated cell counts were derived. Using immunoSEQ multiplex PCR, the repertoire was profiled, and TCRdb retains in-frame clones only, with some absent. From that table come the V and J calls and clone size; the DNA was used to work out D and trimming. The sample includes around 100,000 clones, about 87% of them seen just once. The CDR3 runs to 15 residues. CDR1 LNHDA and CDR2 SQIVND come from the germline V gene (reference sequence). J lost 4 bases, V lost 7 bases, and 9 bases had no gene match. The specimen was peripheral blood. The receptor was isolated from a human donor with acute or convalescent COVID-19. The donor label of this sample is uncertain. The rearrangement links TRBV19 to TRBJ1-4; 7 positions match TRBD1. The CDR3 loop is CASNPGTAFNEKLFF. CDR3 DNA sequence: TGTGCCAGTAATCCCGGGACAGCCTTTAATGAAAAACTGTTTTTT.